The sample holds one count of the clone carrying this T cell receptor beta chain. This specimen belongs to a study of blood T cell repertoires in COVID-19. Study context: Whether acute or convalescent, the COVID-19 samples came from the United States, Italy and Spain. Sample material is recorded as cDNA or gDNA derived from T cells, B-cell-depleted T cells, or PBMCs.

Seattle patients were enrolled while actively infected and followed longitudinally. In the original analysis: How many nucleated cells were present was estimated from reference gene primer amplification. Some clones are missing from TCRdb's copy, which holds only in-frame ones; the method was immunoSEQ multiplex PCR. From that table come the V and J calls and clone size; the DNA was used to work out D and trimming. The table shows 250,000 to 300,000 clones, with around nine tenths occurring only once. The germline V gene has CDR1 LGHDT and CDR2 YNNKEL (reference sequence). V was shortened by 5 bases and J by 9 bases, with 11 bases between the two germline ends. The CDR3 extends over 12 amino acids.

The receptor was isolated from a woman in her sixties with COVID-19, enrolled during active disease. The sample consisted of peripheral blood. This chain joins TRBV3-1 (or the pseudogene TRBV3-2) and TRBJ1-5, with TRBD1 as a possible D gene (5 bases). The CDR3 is CASSARGGPQHF. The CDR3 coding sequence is TGTGCCAGCAGCGCACGGGGGGGGCCCCAGCATTTT.